Listed here are 2 T cell receptor beta chains from one sample, sequenced in a study of cytomegalovirus exposure and HLA in healthy donors. Researchers ran the PCR with 60 Vbeta and 13 Jbeta primers. This table comes from immunoSEQ multiplex PCR, and its TCRdb copy is limited to in-frame clones, with some not included. The sample records around 150,000 clones, about 88% being singletons. What was sequenced was PBMCs. These receptors all stem from a man younger than 35 in good health and CMV-seropositive.

The rearrangement uses TRBV7-3 and TRBJ2-1; 10 nucleotides match TRBD2. The CDR3 contains 15 residues. The trim removed 5 bases at V and 9 bases at J, leaving 10 bases unmatched. The germline V gene has CDR1 SGHTA and CDR2 FQGTGA. CDR3 region: CASSPSGGASSEQFF. The CDR3 nucleotides read TGTGCCAGCAGCCCAAGCGGGGGGGCGTCGAGTGAGCAGTTCTTC. Based on the CDR3 plus reference TRBV7-3 and TRBJ2-1, the full variable domain is GAGVSQTPSNKVTEKGKYVELRCDPISGHTALYWYRQSLGQGPEFLIYFQGTGAADDSGLPNDRFFAVRPEGSVSTLKIQRTERGDSAVYLCASSPSGGASSEQFFGPGTRLTVL.

The chain is built from TRBV7-3 and TRBJ2-2; 7 nucleotides match TRBD1. The ends lost 3 bases at V and 1 base at J; junction bases unmatched: 5. The germline V gene encodes CDR1 SGHTA and CDR2 FQGTGA. This CDR3 has 16 residues. CDR3 sequence (DNA): TGTGCCAGCAGCTTGTCCGGGACAGAGAACACCGGGGAGCTGTTTTTT. Residues: CASSLSGTENTGELFF.